The rows below give T cell receptor beta chains drawn from one sample of a study of T-cell reconstitution after alpha-beta-depleted transplantation in children. From the PCR reads, TCRdb called clonotypes with MiXCR, one entry per CDR3 protein. The sample yields 150,000 to 200,000 distinct CDR3 sequences, roughly 15% seen once. Sample: PBMCs from the stem cell graft donor, taken from the stem cell graft. These receptors all come from a human donor who donated a stem cell graft to a child with acute lymphoblastic leukemia. CDR3s include the opening cysteine and the closing phenylalanine or tryptophan. The order of the fields is D gene, clone size, J gene, V gene, CDR3 protein, CDR3 DNA. D genes are given only for firm matches. The listing skips clone size in some rows; elsewhere it reads once, few, many or a size class.

>TRBD2|-|TRBJ2-7|TRBV12-3/TRBV12-4
CASRLAEGSYEQYF
TGTGCCAGCAGGCTAGCGGAGGGCTCCTACGAGCAGTACTTC
>-|many|TRBJ2-1|TRBV12-3/TRBV12-4
CASTRGDPSSYNEQFF
TGTGCCAGCACCCGAGGGGACCCCAGCTCCTACAATGAGCAGTTCTTC
>-|many|TRBJ1-5|TRBV29-1
CSVVPGSNQPQHF
TGCAGCGTTGTTCCCGGGAGCAATCAGCCCCAGCATTTT
>-|many|TRBJ2-3|TRBV5-1
CASSSEAARTDTQYF
TGCGCCAGCAGCTCCGAAGCGGCCCGCACAGATACGCAGTATTTT
>TRBD2|many|TRBJ2-1|TRBV20-1
CSASVPSGSLNEQFF
TGCAGTGCTAGTGTCCCTAGCGGGAGTTTAAATGAGCAGTTCTTC
>TRBD1|few|TRBJ1-2|TRBV27
CASSGQGDGGYTF
TGTGCCAGCAGCGGTCAGGGGGACGGTGGCTACACCTTC
>-|many|TRBJ2-5|TRBV7-2
CASSPGKAETQYF
TGTGCCAGCAGCCCCGGTAAAGCGGAGACCCAGTACTTC
>TRBD1|few|TRBJ2-3|TRBV6-2/TRBV6-3
CASTDRGSQYF
TGTGCCAGCACCGACAGGGGTTCGCAGTATTTT
>-|many|TRBJ1-5|TRBV7-7
CASSRCLWARGFSNQPQHF
TGTGCCAGCAGCCGTTGTCTGTGGGCACGGGGATTCAGCAATCAGCCCCAGCATTTT
>-|many|TRBJ2-7|TRBV28
CASSLGGVRLEQYF
TGTGCCAGCAGTTTAGGAGGGGTTCGCTTGGAGCAGTACTTC
>-|many|TRBJ1-2|TRBV29-1
CSVDVGLRGYTF
TGCAGCGTTGATGTGGGGTTACGTGGCTACACCTTC
>-|many|TRBJ2-7|TRBV6-1
CASRSSSGGFDEQYF
TGTGCCAGCAGGAGTTCCAGCGGTGGTTTTGACGAGCAGTACTTC
>-|few|TRBJ1-3|TRBV18
CASSQDSSGNTIYF
TGTGCCAGCTCACAGGACAGCTCTGGAAACACCATATATTTT
>TRBD1|few|TRBJ1-4|TRBV5-1
CASSFGPTGDGEKLFF
TGCGCCAGCAGCTTCGGTCCTACAGGGGATGGCGAAAAACTGTTTTTT
>TRBD2|few|TRBJ2-1|TRBV5-1
CASSPGLAGLNEQFF
TGCGCCAGCAGCCCCGGACTAGCGGGGCTCAATGAGCAGTTCTTC
>TRBD2|many|TRBJ2-1|TRBV20-1
CSASDRGREDEQFF
TGCAGTGCTAGTGATCGCGGGAGAGAGGATGAGCAGTTCTTC
>TRBD2|many|TRBJ2-1|TRBV24-1
CATSGQLAGGTNEQFF
TGTGCCACCAGTGGCCAACTAGCGGGAGGGACCAATGAGCAGTTCTTC
>-|-|TRBJ2-1|TRBV6-1
CASSRTALGNEQFF
TGTGCCAGCAGCCGCACTGCACTCGGCAATGAGCAGTTCTTC
>-|many|TRBJ2-3|TRBV29-1
CSVEGGSRGTQYF
TGCAGCGTTGAAGGGGGGTCCCGGGGTACGCAGTATTTT
>-|many|TRBJ1-1|TRBV6-1
CAVGLRTEAFF
TGTGCCGTGGGGTTGAGAACTGAAGCTTTCTTT
>TRBD2|-|TRBJ2-3|TRBV20-1
CSARGGLAGYTDTQYF
TGCAGTGCTAGAGGAGGACTAGCGGGATACACAGATACGCAGTATTTT
>TRBD1|few|TRBJ2-7|TRBV5-1
CASRPATGGTYEQYF
TGCGCCAGCAGGCCGGCGACAGGGGGCACCTACGAGCAGTACTTC
>-|many|TRBJ2-7|TRBV10-3
CASTGDNADYEQYF
TGTGCCAGTACCGGGGACAACGCGGATTACGAGCAGTACTTC
>TRBD2|many|TRBJ2-7|TRBV10-3
CAISITSGSMSEQYF
TGTGCCATCAGTATAACTAGCGGGAGTATGTCCGAGCAGTACTTC
>TRBD1|many|TRBJ1-2|TRBV5-1
CASSFTQGYYGYTF
TGCGCCAGCAGCTTTACACAGGGGTACTATGGCTACACCTTC
>-|many|TRBJ2-7|TRBV5-1
CASSLSGEQYF
TGCGCCAGCAGCTTGAGCGGCGAGCAGTACTTC
>TRBD1|many|TRBJ2-1|TRBV19
CASSADRGSYNEQFF
TGTGCCAGTAGTGCCGACAGGGGTAGCTACAATGAGCAGTTCTTC
>-|many|TRBJ2-4|TRBV6-5
CASSYSRSMLAKNIQYF
TGTGCCAGCAGTTACTCGAGGAGCATGCTAGCCAAAAACATTCAGTACTTC
>-|-|TRBJ1-6|TRBV25-1
CASSAGIGGSPLHF
TGTGCCAGCAGTGCGGGGATAGGAGGTTCACCCCTCCACTTT
>-|many|TRBJ1-1|TRBV5-1
CASSSGEGNTEAFF
TGCGCCAGCAGCTCGGGTGAGGGTAACACTGAAGCTTTCTTT
>TRBD1|-|TRBJ1-5|TRBV12-3/TRBV12-4
CASRRQGASYRNQPQHF
TGTGCCAGCAGAAGACAGGGGGCGTCTTATCGCAATCAGCCCCAGCATTTT
>-|many|TRBJ2-1|TRBV27
CASTLGRSGNEQFF
TGTGCCAGCACCCTGGGGAGGTCCGGCAATGAGCAGTTCTTC
>TRBD1|many|TRBJ1-1|TRBV20-1
CSAGIGQAYNF
TGCAGTGCCGGGATCGGACAGGCCTACAACTTT